The 31 T cell receptor beta chains below come from one sample, sequenced in a study of molecular identifiers for immune sequencing clone quantification (dated by TCRdb to between 2017 and 2018). Library preparation was by PCR. TCRdb shows the sequencer as Illumina HiSeq 4000. TCRdb handled the public reads itself, with Q25 trimming in fastp and clone calling in MiXCR, and kept productive beta chains. One record per CDR3 amino acid sequence lists the most common genes and DNA. This sample lists 12,000 or so distinct CDR3 sequences; 15% to 20% were detected once. The top ten clonotypes cover 1.5% of the sample. What was sequenced was naive CD8+ T cells from blood, with Jurkat cell RNA spiked in. The label giving this sample's cell subset or site can be read as: FACS-sorted CD8+CD4-CCR7+CD45RA+ naive T cells. These receptors originate from a human donor in good health. Some libraries in this study had Jurkat cell RNA spiked in.

With respect to this clonotype: Possible read error: a much larger clone is one base away. J is TRBJ1-2 and V is TRBV12-3 or TRBV12-4; no clear D gene. V was pared by 4 bases and J by 3 bases, with 12 bases between. CDR3 length: 14 amino acids. CDR3 residues: CASSSLPLYYGYTF. CDR3 DNA sequence: TGTGCCAGCAGTTCACTTCCGTTATACTATGGCTACACCTTC.

Remarks on this clonotype: Since a much larger clone is just one base distant, this may be a read error. The chain combines TRBV4-2 with TRBJ2-7; perhaps TRBD1 as D (5 bases). The CDR3 sequence is 11 residues long. CDR1 is LGHNA, CDR2 YNFKEQ, per germline. CDR3 DNA sequence: TGTGCCGGCAGCCAGGGTTACGAGCAGTACTTC. As protein: CAGSQGYEQYF.

The rearrangement links TRBV12-3 or TRBV12-4 to TRBJ2-2; 8 bases line up with TRBD1. The V and J ends lost 4 bases and 1 base, in that order; junction bases with no gene match: 5. This CDR3 region has 16 residues. CDR3 sequence reads: CASSSRTGMNTGELFF. CDR3 sequence (DNA): TGTGCCAGCAGTTCCCGGACAGGGATGAACACCGGGGAGCTGTTTTTT.

By sample fraction, this clonotype is medium-sized. The J gene is TRBJ2-3, the V gene TRBV29-1; TRBD2 matches 7 bases. There are 14 residues in the CDR3. Germline lookup yields CDR1 SQVTM and CDR2 ANQGSEA. Trimming at V came to 7 bases and at J to 3 bases, leaving 10 bases not matched to a gene. The CDR3 DNA follows: TGCAGCGCCGAGGGAACTAGCGAGACAGATACGCAGTATTTT. It is translated as CSAEGTSETDTQYF.

The chain uses TRBV28 and TRBJ2-1, with D maybe TRBD1 (6 bases). The V end lost 4 bases, the J end lost 7 bases, and 11 bases lay between the germline ends. Germline V gene sequence: CDR1 MDHEN, CDR2 SYDVKM. This CDR3 has 13 amino acids. The CDR3 sequence is CASSSTGLNEQFF. The CDR3 DNA reads TGTGCCAGCAGTTCAACAGGGTTGAATGAGCAGTTCTTC.

By its share, this clonotype is medium-sized. The V and J genes are TRBV7-2 and TRBJ2-1, with D possibly TRBD1 on 5 matching bases. Trimming took 3 bases from V and 2 from J, leaving 8 bases between them. The germline V gene encodes CDR1 SGHTA and CDR2 FQGNSA. This CDR3 is 14 amino acids long. The CDR3 spells CASSFPGTYNEQFF. In DNA, the CDR3 is TGTGCCAGCAGCTTTCCAGGGACCTACAATGAGCAGTTCTTC.

Details on this clonotype: Since a much larger clone is just one base distant, this may be a read error. V gene TRBV5-6 combines with J gene TRBJ2-7; D remains ambiguous. CDR3 size: 13 residues. Trimming cost V 1 base and J 2 bases, with 7 bases left between them. The germline V gene has CDR1 SGHDT and CDR2 YYEEEE. CDR3 in amino acids: CASSLSSPYEQYF. CDR3 DNA: TGTGCCAGCAGCTTGAGCAGCCCCTACGAGCAGTACTTC.

This chain links TRBV5-4 with TRBJ2-2, with D possibly being TRBD1 (6 bases). The CDR3 contains 13 residues. The V end was cut by 0 bases, the J end by 7 bases, with 7 bases between. The germline V gene has CDR1 SGHNT and CDR2 YYREEE (reference sequence). CDR3 in amino acids: CASSLVQGGELFF. The CDR3 nucleotides are TGTGCCAGCAGCTTGGTACAGGGCGGGGAGCTGTTTTTT.

This clonotype was seen repeatedly, ten times or more. V and J are TRBV2 and TRBJ2-7; D possibly uses TRBD1 or TRBD2 (5 bases each). Germline-derived CDR1 and CDR2 are SNHLY and FYNNEI. The germline V and J ends were trimmed by 1 base and 4 bases, with 8 bases remaining between them. There are 13 residues in the CDR3. The CDR3 spells CASSEGGWYEQYF. DNA of the CDR3: TGTGCCAGCAGTGAAGGGGGGTGGTACGAGCAGTACTTC.

This clonotype is deemed medium-sized. The chain carries TRBV20-1 and TRBJ2-7; D is perhaps TRBD1 or TRBD2 (5 bases each). CDR3 length equals 12 residues. V lost 6 bases to trimming and J lost 2 bases, with 11 bases between them. The germline CDR1 and CDR2 sequences are DFQATT and SNEGSKA (reference sequence). CDR3 sequence: CSARDRAYEQYF. Written as DNA, the CDR3 is TGCAGTGCCCGGGACCGGGCCTACGAGCAGTACTTC.

V and J are TRBV7-9 and TRBJ2-7; a possible D gene is TRBD1 (5 bases). CDR3 length: 13 residues. The germline gives CDR1 SEHNR, CDR2 FQNEAQ (reference sequence). The V end lost 5 bases, the J end lost 3 bases, and 11 bases lay between the germline ends. CDR3 protein: CASSPLDNYEQYF. DNA for the CDR3: TGTGCCAGCAGCCCCTTGGACAACTACGAGCAGTACTTC.

This clonotype was seen just once. This may be a read error, as it is one base from a much larger clone. The gene calls are TRBV27 and TRBJ2-2; 10 bases agree with TRBD2. The CDR3 sequence is 16 residues long. The germline V gene has CDR1 MNHEY and CDR2 SMNVEV (reference sequence). The CDR3 bases are TGTGCCAGCAGTTTATCACCTAGCGGGAGTATCGGGGGGCTGTTTTTT. Translation: CASSLSPSGSIGGLFF.

This clonotype appeared a few times. The chain uses TRBV6-2 or TRBV6-3 and TRBJ2-5; TRBD2 agrees at 8 bases. CDR1 and CDR2 (germline): MNHEY, SVGEGT. V shed 4 bases, J shed 5 bases, and the junction held 15 bases outside the gene matches. The CDR3 extends over 17 amino acids. CDR3 in amino acids: CASSSLRAGSGGETQYF. The DNA of the CDR3 is TGTGCCAGCAGTTCCCTCCGAGCCGGGAGCGGGGGTGAGACCCAGTACTTC.

This clonotype is medium-sized by share. This chain links TRBV28 with TRBJ2-7, with 10 bases lining up with TRBD2. This CDR3 comprises 17 residues. J was trimmed by 1 base and V by 6 bases; bases with no gene match: 12. Germline-derived CDR1 and CDR2 are MDHEN and SYDVKM. The CDR3 DNA is TGTGCCAGCAGCATACGGCGGTCTAGCGGGAGTTCCTACGAGCAGTACTTC. It yields the protein CASSIRRSSGSSYEQYF.

The rearrangement joins TRBV4-3 to TRBJ2-1, with D maybe TRBD1 (5 bases). The CDR3 is 14 amino acids. Trimming left V 0 bases short and J 14 bases short, with 17 bases between. The germline V gene encodes CDR1 LGHNA and CDR2 YSLEER. CDR3 region: CASSQDQGEVGEFF. CDR3 coding DNA: TGCGCCAGCAGCCAAGATCAAGGGGAAGTTGGGGAGTTCTTC.

This clonotype was seen ten or more times. This chain joins TRBV6-4 and TRBJ2-7; D not resolved. The CDR3 loop spans 16 amino acids. Germline CDR1 MRHNA, CDR2 SNTAGT. V dropped 2 bases and J dropped 3 bases, with 17 bases sitting between them. The CDR3 sequence is CASSDPAREVCYEQYF. DNA of the CDR3: TGTGCCAGCAGTGACCCGGCCCGTGAGGTCTGCTACGAGCAGTACTTC.

This clonotype was counted a few times. A junction boundary mismatches the germline segment, possibly from a read error. V gene TRBV10-1 combines with J gene TRBJ2-3; possibly TRBD2 for D (5 bases). Germline assignment: CDR1 WNHNN and CDR2 SYGVQD (reference sequence). The CDR3 is 16 residues long. The CDR3 DNA sequence: TGCGCCACCAGTGATGCTCCCTCTGCTAGCACGGATACGCAGTATTTT. Protein product: CATSDAPSASTDTQYF.

Many counts were recorded for this clonotype. This chain uses TRBV9 with TRBJ1-2; D gene unclear. Germline V CDR1 and CDR2: SGDLS, YYNGEE. V lost 0 bases to trimming and J lost 5 bases, with 8 bases between them. The CDR3 runs 13 residues. In DNA, the CDR3 is TGTGCCAGCAGCGTAGGTGATGGTTATGGCTACACCTTC. This codes for CASSVGDGYGYTF.

Relative to its sample, this clonotype is medium-sized. The chain combines TRBV7-2 with TRBJ2-3; no clear D. This CDR3 region has 16 residues. The germline V gene has CDR1 SGHTA and CDR2 FQGNSA. V gave up 2 bases and J gave up 6 bases, with 18 bases separating them. CDR3 residues: CASSLILVMPPDTQYF. For the CDR3, the DNA is TGTGCCAGCAGCTTAATCCTAGTTATGCCCCCGGATACGCAGTATTTT.

On this clonotype itself: Just one base apart from a much larger clone, this may be a read error. The chain uses TRBV4-1 and TRBJ2-1; tentative D call: TRBD1 (6 bases). This CDR3 has 13 residues. CDR1 and CDR2 from the germline V gene are MGHRA and YSYEKL. The CDR3 sequence: CASSQDRGNGQFF. The CDR3 bases are TGCGCCAGCAGCCAAGATAGGGGGAATGGGCAGTTCTTC.

This clonotype is medium-sized. The chain joins TRBV4-1 to TRBJ1-2; 9 bases are a match to TRBD1. CDR3 length: 15 amino acids. The V gene's germline CDR1 is MGHRA and CDR2 YSYEKL. Losses at the gene ends were 2 bases for V and 4 bases for J; bases not matched to a gene: 5. The CDR3 loop reads CASSQRTGDSYGYTF. CDR3 DNA sequence: TGCGCCAGCAGCCAAAGGACAGGGGACAGCTATGGCTACACCTTC.

The rearrangement joins TRBV6-2 or TRBV6-3 to TRBJ1-5; D is possibly TRBD1 (6 bases). Germline-derived CDR1 and CDR2 are MNHEY and SVGEGT. The CDR3 covers 15 residues. V was pared by 0 bases and J by 6 bases, with 12 bases between. The CDR3 loop reads CASSYSQGLGQPQHF. As DNA, the CDR3 is TGTGCCAGCAGTTACTCCCAGGGGTTGGGTCAGCCCCAGCATTTT.

With regard to this clonotype: A much larger clone lies a single base off, so this may be a read error. The rearrangement links TRBV3-1 to TRBJ2-7; perhaps TRBD2 as D (6 bases). The ends were cut back, 4 bases at V and 5 bases at J, with 15 bases in the middle. This CDR3 region has 14 residues. Per germline, CDR1 LGHDT and CDR2 YNNKEL (reference sequence). For the CDR3, the DNA is TGTGCCAGCAGCCGTGTTGGGAGGCTCGACGAGCAGTACTTC. Translated: CASSRVGRLDEQYF.

This clonotype appeared a few times. Germline and junction disagree at one end, which may indicate a read error. The rearrangement joins TRBV18 to TRBJ2-3, with D possibly TRBD1 on 5 matching bases. This CDR3 has 14 amino acids. The germline gives CDR1 KGHSH, CDR2 LQKENI. CDR3 sequence reads: CTSSPETDKDTQYF. DNA for the CDR3: TGTACCAGCTCACCGGAGACAGATAAAGATACGCAGTATTTT.

This clonotype was picked up a small number of times. This rearrangement joins TRBV7-9 to TRBJ2-1; 9 positions agree with TRBD2. The germline V gene encodes CDR1 SEHNR and CDR2 FQNEAQ (reference sequence). The V gene end was trimmed by 2 bases and the J gene end by 9 bases; junction bases not matched to a gene: 5. This CDR3 is built from 14 residues. CDR3 residues: CASSLLGLAGEQFF. CDR3 coding DNA: TGTGCCAGCAGCTTATTGGGACTAGCCGGTGAGCAGTTCTTC.

This clonotype was detected many times. The chain combines TRBV19 with TRBJ2-1; no definite D call. Germline V gene sequence: CDR1 LNHDA, CDR2 SQIVND (reference sequence). The CDR3 is made up of 13 amino acids. V was pared by 1 base and J by 6 bases, with 7 bases between. For the CDR3, the DNA is TGTGCCAGTAGTATAGCCCTTCTCAATGAGCAGTTCTTC. It specifies CASSIALLNEQFF.

In the case of this clonotype: Being one base from a much bigger clone, this may be a read error. The rearrangement uses TRBV4-3 and TRBJ2-2; TRBD1 aligns across 8 bases. In germline, CDR1 is LGHNA, CDR2 YSLEER. This CDR3 spans 15 amino acids. The CDR3 region is CASSPMTGDTGELLF. The DNA of the CDR3 is TGCGCCAGCAGCCCAATGACAGGGGATACCGGGGAGCTGCTTTTT.

By frequency in the sample, this clonotype is medium-sized. The gene calls are TRBV7-8 and TRBJ2-2, with a weak D call TRBD1 (6 bases). Germline V CDR1 and CDR2: SGHVS, FQNEAQ. The ends were cut back, 1 base at V and 6 bases at J, with 9 bases in the middle. This CDR3 has 14 amino acids. CDR3 protein: CASSLGGQAGELFF. CDR3 sequence (DNA): TGTGCCAGCAGCTTAGGGGGACAAGCCGGGGAGCTGTTTTTT.

The chain joins TRBV3-1 to TRBJ1-5, with a weak D call TRBD1 (5 bases). Trimming removed 4 bases from V and 2 bases from J, with 9 bases in between. Germline CDR1 is LGHDT and CDR2 is YNNKEL (reference sequence). The CDR3 contains 14 residues. CDR3 bases: TGTGCCAGCAGCCCCGGGGGTGGCAATCAGCCCCAGCATTTT. The encoded protein is CASSPGGGNQPQHF.

With regard to this clonotype: A read error may explain this, as a much larger clone is one base away. This rearrangement joins TRBV7-2 to TRBJ1-2; TRBD1 matches at 8 bases. Germline CDR1 and CDR2: SGHTA and FQGNSA. The length of the CDR3 is 17 residues. V gave up 9 bases and J gave up 0 bases; unmatched junction bases: 15. The CDR3 nucleotides are TGTGCCAGAAGCAAACAGCCTTCGGACAGGGCTAACTATGGCTACACCTTC. Translating it yields CARSKQPSDRANYGYTF.

This clonotype is classed as medium-sized. The chain uses TRBV6-2 or TRBV6-3 and TRBJ2-1; either TRBD1 or TRBD2 may supply D (6 bases each). Germline assignment: CDR1 MNHEY and CDR2 SVGEGT. The CDR3 is 15 amino acids. Trimming took off 6 bases at V and 4 bases at J, with 16 bases between the two ends. CDR3 sequence reads: CASSPLRGGYNEQFF. The CDR3 nucleotides are TGTGCCAGCAGCCCTTTGAGAGGGGGGTACAATGAGCAGTTCTTC.